This passage covers 22 T cell receptor beta chains from one sample sequenced in a study of cytomegalovirus exposure and HLA in healthy donors. Primers: 60 Vbeta forward and 13 Jbeta reverse. The assay was immunoSEQ multiplex PCR, and TCRdb's table has in-frame clones only and misses some. The sample consists of about 67,000 clones, 70% to 85% of them appearing once. The material sequenced was PBMCs. The receptor set was obtained from a man between 60 and 75 years old in good health and CMV-seropositive.

This sequence joins TRBV27 and TRBJ2-7; perhaps TRBD2 as D (6 bases). The CDR3 runs 15 residues. V lost 4 bases and J 0 bases, leaving 13 bases between the germline ends. Germline V CDR1 and CDR2: MNHEY, SMNVEV (reference sequence). In nucleotides, the CDR3 is TGTGCCAGCAGTTCGGGACTGACAAGCTCCTACGAGCAGTACTTC. Its translation is CASSSGLTSSYEQYF.

V and J are TRBV29-1 and TRBJ2-2, with 8 bases fitting TRBD2. V was clipped by 5 bases and J by 5 bases; unmatched bases: 10. Per germline, CDR1 SQVTM and CDR2 ANQGSEA. This CDR3 has 15 amino acids. DNA of the CDR3: TGCAGCGTTCCGGGAGGGCAGGGATTTACCGGGGAGCTGTTTTTT. It encodes CSVPGGQGFTGELFF.

The chain has TRBV11-2 and TRBJ2-1; tentative D call: TRBD2 (6 bases). CDR3 length: 15 residues. Germline V CDR1 and CDR2: SGHAT, FQNNGV. V shed 5 bases and J shed 1 base, with 12 bases lying between them. Written as DNA, the CDR3 is TGTGCCAGCAGCCCCCGACTAGTTTCCTACAATGAGCAGTTCTTC. It encodes CASSPRLVSYNEQFF. The full variable domain, in which reference TRBV11-2 and TRBJ2-1 provide the parts outside the CDR3, is EAGVAQSPRYKIIEKRQSVAFWCNPISGHATLYWYQQILGQGPKLLIQFQNNGVVDDSQLPKDRFSAERLKGVDSTLKIQPAKLEDSAVYLCASSPRLVSYNEQFFGPGTRLTVL.

This rearrangement joins TRBV11-3 to TRBJ2-1; 10 bases agree with TRBD2. V shed 5 bases and J 10 bases; nucleotides not matched to a gene: 8. Germline CDR1 and CDR2: SGHNT and YENEEA. The CDR3 consists of 14 residues. In nucleotides, the CDR3 is TGTGCCAGCAGCCAAGCTAGCGGGAGAAGGGAGCAGTTCTTC. Translating it yields CASSQASGRREQFF.

In nucleotides, the CDR3 is TGTGCCAGCAGTTACGGGACAGGGGTGAATGAGCAGTTCTTC. This sequence encodes CASSYGTGVNEQFF. The chain is built from TRBV6-6 and TRBJ2-1; 10 bases fit TRBD1. Germline V gene data show CDR1 as MNHNY and CDR2 as SVGAGI (reference sequence). J was trimmed by 7 bases and V by 2 bases; bases with no gene match: 2. The CDR3 totals 14 residues.

The chain has TRBV5-8 and TRBJ2-1; 9 bases are a match to TRBD2. Per germline, CDR1 SGHTS and CDR2 YDEGEE. V lost 3 bases and J lost 8; bases outside the gene matches: 3. This CDR3 region has 13 residues. This CDR3 is CASSSRTSDEQFF. The CDR3 DNA reads TGTGCCAGCAGCTCTAGGACTAGCGATGAGCAGTTCTTC.

The gene calls are TRBV25-1 and TRBJ2-4; 10 nucleotides match TRBD1. The CDR3 is 15 residues long. Germline V gene sequence: CDR1 MGHDK, CDR2 SYGVNS. V lost 4 bases and J lost 8; bases outside the gene matches: 8. CDR3 nucleotide sequence: TGTGCCAGCAGTGGAGACAGGGGGCCCCAAGACATTCAGTACTTC. Its protein is CASSGDRGPQDIQYF.

The V and J genes are TRBV6-5 and TRBJ1-1, with 7 bases aligning to TRBD1. J gave up 5 bases and V 6 bases, and 9 bases lay outside the gene matches. Germline CDR1 is MNHEY and CDR2 is SVGAGI. The length of the CDR3 is 14 residues. CDR3 in DNA: TGTGCCAGCAGATACAGAGGGGGCATGACTGAAGCTTTCTTT. Its translation: CASRYRGGMTEAFF.

V usage is TRBV7-9 and J usage is TRBJ2-7; D is unclear. V was clipped by 1 base and J by 3 bases, with 7 bases between them. This CDR3 is built from 13 residues. Per germline, CDR1 SEHNR and CDR2 FQNEAQ (reference sequence). This CDR3 reads CASSLDVNYEQYF. For the CDR3, the DNA is TGTGCCAGCAGCTTAGATGTCAACTACGAGCAGTACTTC.

This chain links TRBV5-1 with TRBJ2-5; 8 bases agree with TRBD1. CDR3 length: 15 amino acids. Losses at the gene ends were 4 bases for V and 3 bases for J; bases not matched to a gene: 8. Per the germline V gene, CDR1 is SGHRS and CDR2 is YFSETQ. Written as DNA, the CDR3 is TGCGCCAGCAGCCCAGGGGGCTTGGGCGAAGAGACCCAGTACTTC. This gives the protein CASSPGGLGEETQYF.

The chain couples TRBV5-1 to TRBJ1-6; TRBD1 might be the D (5 bases). Germline assignment: CDR1 SGHRS and CDR2 YFSETQ. V was pared by 4 bases and J by 5 bases, with 13 bases between. The CDR3 totals 15 residues. In DNA, the CDR3 is TGCGCCAGCAGCCCGGGGGGGGGAAATAATTCACCCCTCCACTTT. Amino acid sequence: CASSPGGGNNSPLHF. Combining the CDR3 with reference TRBV5-1 and TRBJ1-6 gives the whole variable domain KAGVTQTPRYLIKTRGQQVTLSCSPISGHRSVSWYQQTPGQGLQFLFEYFSETQRNKGNFPGRFSGRQFSNSRSEMNVSTLELGDSALYLCASSPGGGNNSPLHFGNGTRLTVT.

V usage is TRBV7-8 and J usage is TRBJ2-3; 8 bases are shared with TRBD2. The V gene's germline CDR1 is SGHVS and CDR2 FQNEAQ. J gave up 1 base and V 3 bases, and 3 bases lay outside the gene matches. There are 15 residues in the CDR3. The CDR3 DNA reads TGTGCCAGCAGCTTCGCGGGAGGTGGCACAGATACGCAGTATTTT. This gives the protein CASSFAGGGTDTQYF. The full variable domain, completed using reference TRBV7-8 and TRBJ2-3, is GAGVSQSPRYKVAKRGQDVALRCDPISGHVSLFWYQQALGQGPEFLTYFQNEAQLDKSGLPSDRFFAERPEGSVSTLKIQRTQQEDSAVYLCASSFAGGGTDTQYFGPGTRLTVL.

The chain joins TRBV7-9 to TRBJ1-2; TRBD1 matches at 8 bases. V was clipped by 5 bases and J by 2 bases; unmatched bases: 1. Germline values: CDR1 SEHNR, CDR2 FQNEAQ (reference sequence). The CDR3 runs 13 residues. As DNA, the CDR3 is TGTGCCAGCAGCACAGGGGGGAACTATGGCTACACCTTC. Protein: CASSTGGNYGYTF.

V is TRBV5-1 and J is TRBJ2-1; a weak D match, TRBD2 (6 bases). The length of the CDR3 is 15 residues. Germline-derived CDR1 and CDR2 are SGHRS and YFSETQ. V was pared by 0 bases and J by 5 bases, with 12 bases between. CDR3 DNA: TGCGCCAGCAGCTTGGGGTCTAGCGCCCACAATGAGCAGTTCTTC. Its translation is CASSLGSSAHNEQFF.

V usage is TRBV10-2 and J usage is TRBJ1-1; 8 nucleotides line up with TRBD1. V trimming: 6 bases; J trimming: 0 bases; junction bases outside the gene matches: 3. Germline lookup yields CDR1 WSHSY and CDR2 SAAADI. This CDR3 contains 14 residues. The chain's CDR3 is CASRGDRMNTEAFF. For the CDR3, the DNA is TGCGCCAGCAGGGGGGACAGGATGAACACTGAAGCTTTCTTT.

The chain is built from TRBV27 and TRBJ2-1; 7 bases are a match to TRBD2. The germline gives CDR1 MNHEY, CDR2 SMNVEV (reference sequence). The CDR3 totals 15 residues. Trimming cost V 4 bases and J 5 bases; bases outside gene matches: 8. As DNA, the CDR3 is TGTGCCAGCAGTTCGTGGACTAGGGGTAACAATGAGCAGTTCTTC. Its protein is CASSSWTRGNNEQFF.

J is TRBJ1-1 and V is TRBV5-1; D is possibly TRBD1 (6 bases). Trimming removed 0 bases from V and 7 bases from J, with 13 bases in between. CDR3 length equals 14 residues. Germline V gene sequence: CDR1 SGHRS, CDR2 YFSETQ. The CDR3 here is CASSLGWTEGEAFF. The DNA for the CDR3 is TGCGCCAGCAGCTTGGGGTGGACAGAGGGTGAAGCTTTCTTT.

This rearrangement joins TRBV5-1 to TRBJ2-1, with a tentative D call TRBD1 (5 bases). This CDR3 has 15 amino acids. The V end lost 8 bases, the J end lost 0 bases, and 15 bases lay between the germline ends. From germline, CDR1 is SGHRS and CDR2 YFSETQ. DNA for the CDR3: TGCGCCAGTCAAACGACAGTGAGCTCCTACAATGAGCAGTTCTTC. It specifies CASQTTVSSYNEQFF. The full variable domain, in which reference TRBV5-1 and TRBJ2-1 provide the parts outside the CDR3, is KAGVTQTPRYLIKTRGQQVTLSCSPISGHRSVSWYQQTPGQGLQFLFEYFSETQRNKGNFPGRFSGRQFSNSRSEMNVSTLELGDSALYLCASQTTVSSYNEQFFGPGTRLTVL.

CDR3 sequence reads: CASSLPRDSEAFF. The CDR3 DNA reads TGTGCCAGCAGCCTACCCAGGGACAGTGAAGCTTTCTTT. The chain has TRBV7-9 and TRBJ1-1; TRBD1 matches at 7 bases. The CDR3 spans 13 residues. Germline V CDR1 and CDR2: SEHNR, FQNEAQ (reference sequence). With 5 bases clipped from V and 7 bases from J, the junction kept 7 bases outside the gene matches.

This clone was counted once. The chain combines TRBV9 with TRBJ1-2; 8 positions agree with TRBD1. The V gene's germline CDR1 is SGDLS and CDR2 YYNGEE. V trimming: 8 bases; J trimming: 6 bases; junction bases outside the gene matches: 9. This CDR3 contains 13 residues. The CDR3 DNA reads TGTGCCAGTCAAGGACAGGGACAGGATGGCTACACCTTC. Translation gives CASQGQGQDGYTF.

The chain links TRBV2 to TRBJ2-5, with 7 bases matching TRBD2. Germline CDR1 is SNHLY and CDR2 is FYNNEI. The CDR3 totals 11 residues. J was trimmed by 13 bases and V by 8 bases; bases with no gene match: 10. In nucleotides, the CDR3 is TGTGCCAGCGGGAGGGCCGGTATTAGGTACTTC. Its protein product is CASGRAGIRYF.

This chain uses TRBV7-9 with TRBJ1-1; possible D gene TRBD1, 6 bases. With 5 bases removed from V and 5 bases from J, the gap between germline ends came to 18 bases. The V gene's germline CDR1 is SEHNR and CDR2 FQNEAQ (reference sequence). CDR3 length: 15 residues. CDR3 residues: CASSPVQGLLTEAFF. CDR3 sequence (DNA): TGTGCCAGCAGCCCGGTACAGGGCCTATTGACTGAAGCTTTCTTT.